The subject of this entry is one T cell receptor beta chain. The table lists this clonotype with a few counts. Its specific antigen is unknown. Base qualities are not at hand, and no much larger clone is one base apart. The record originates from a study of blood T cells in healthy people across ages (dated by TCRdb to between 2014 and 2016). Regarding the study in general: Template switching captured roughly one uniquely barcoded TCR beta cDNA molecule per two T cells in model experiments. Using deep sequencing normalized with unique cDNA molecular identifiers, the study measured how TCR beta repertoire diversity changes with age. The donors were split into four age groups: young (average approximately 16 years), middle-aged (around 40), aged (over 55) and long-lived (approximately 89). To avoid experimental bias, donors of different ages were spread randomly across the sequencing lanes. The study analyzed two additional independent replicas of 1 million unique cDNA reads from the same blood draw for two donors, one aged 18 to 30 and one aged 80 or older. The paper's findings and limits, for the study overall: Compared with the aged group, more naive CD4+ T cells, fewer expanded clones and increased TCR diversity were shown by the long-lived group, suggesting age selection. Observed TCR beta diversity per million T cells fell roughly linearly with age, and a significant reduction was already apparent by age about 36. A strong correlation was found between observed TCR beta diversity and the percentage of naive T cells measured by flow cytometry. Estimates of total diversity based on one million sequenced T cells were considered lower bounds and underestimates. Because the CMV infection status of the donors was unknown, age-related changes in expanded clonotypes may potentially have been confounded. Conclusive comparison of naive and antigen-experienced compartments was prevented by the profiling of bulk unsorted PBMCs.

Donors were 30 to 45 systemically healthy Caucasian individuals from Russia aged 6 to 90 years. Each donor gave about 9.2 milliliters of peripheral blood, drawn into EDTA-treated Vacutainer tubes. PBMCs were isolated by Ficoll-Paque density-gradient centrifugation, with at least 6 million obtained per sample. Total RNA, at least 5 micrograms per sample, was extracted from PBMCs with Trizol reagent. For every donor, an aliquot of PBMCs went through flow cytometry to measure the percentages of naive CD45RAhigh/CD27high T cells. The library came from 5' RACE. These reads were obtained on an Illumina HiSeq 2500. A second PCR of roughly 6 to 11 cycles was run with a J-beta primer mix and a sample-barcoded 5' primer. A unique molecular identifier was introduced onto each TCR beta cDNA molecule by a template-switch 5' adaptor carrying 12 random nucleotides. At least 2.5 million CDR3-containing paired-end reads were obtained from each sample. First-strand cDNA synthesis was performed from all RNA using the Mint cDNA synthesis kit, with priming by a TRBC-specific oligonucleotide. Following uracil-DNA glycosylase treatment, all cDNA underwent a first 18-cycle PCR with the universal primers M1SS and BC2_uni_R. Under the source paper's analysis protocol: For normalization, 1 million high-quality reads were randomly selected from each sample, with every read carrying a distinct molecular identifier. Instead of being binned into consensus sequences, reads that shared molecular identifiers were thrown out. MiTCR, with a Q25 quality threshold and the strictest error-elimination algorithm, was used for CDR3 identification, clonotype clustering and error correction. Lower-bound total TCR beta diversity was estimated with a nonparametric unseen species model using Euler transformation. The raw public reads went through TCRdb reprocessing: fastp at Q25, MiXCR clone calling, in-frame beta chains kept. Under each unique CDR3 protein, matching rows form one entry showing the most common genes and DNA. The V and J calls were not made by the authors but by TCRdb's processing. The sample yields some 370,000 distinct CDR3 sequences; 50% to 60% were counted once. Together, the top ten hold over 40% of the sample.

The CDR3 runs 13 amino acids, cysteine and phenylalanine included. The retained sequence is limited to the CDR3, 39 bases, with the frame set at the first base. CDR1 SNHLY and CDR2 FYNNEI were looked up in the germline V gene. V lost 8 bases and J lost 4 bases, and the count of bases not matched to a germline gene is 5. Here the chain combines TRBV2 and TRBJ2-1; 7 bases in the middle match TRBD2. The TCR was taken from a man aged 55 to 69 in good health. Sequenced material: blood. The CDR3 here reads CASGASGYNEQFF. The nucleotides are TGTGCCAGCGGCGCTAGCGGATACAATGAGCAGTTCTTC.